Shown below are 20 T cell receptor beta chains from a single sample sequenced in a study of beta chain features in type 1 diabetes. Study-level results: Across all four CD4+ subsets, people with type 1 diabetes showed modestly shorter TCRB CDR3s.

These receptors have no known antigen. Expressed TCRB transcripts were sequenced because the isolated RNA had all been reverse transcribed beforehand. The repertoire was sequenced with immunoSEQ multiplex PCR; TCRdb's copy has only in-frame clones and lacks some. The sample carries hundreds of thousands of clones, approximately 9.7% recorded once. Sequencing input: central memory CD4+ T cells from blood. The receptors stem from a man aged 25 to 40 with type 1 diabetes.

This clone was recorded a few times. DNA of the CDR3: TGTGCCAGCAGTTGGGGCGGCAGCGGCACAGATACGCAGTATTTT. It is translated as CASSWGGSGTDTQYF. The chain carries TRBV7-8 and TRBJ2-3; D possibly corresponds to TRBD1 (5 bases). With 6 bases removed from V and 1 base from J, the gap between germline ends came to 14 bases. This CDR3 spans 15 amino acids. Germline values: CDR1 SGHVS, CDR2 FQNEAQ.

In its sample, this clone was seen many times. The chain employs TRBV2 and TRBJ1-2; 8 nucleotides line up with TRBD1. Germline V gene lookup returns CDR1 SNHLY and CDR2 FYNNEI. The CDR3 loop spans 13 amino acids. V was clipped by 6 bases and J by 7 bases; unmatched bases: 7. The CDR3 region has the DNA TGTGCCAGCAGAGAACAGGGGGAAGGTGGCTACACCTTC. It specifies CASREQGEGGYTF.

The chain has TRBV6-6 and TRBJ1-6, with TRBD1 matching over 10 bases. The CDR3 totals 14 residues. Germline CDR1 reads MNHNY; CDR2 reads SVGAGI (reference sequence). V was pared by 11 bases and J by 6 bases, with 7 bases of the junction left unmatched. In DNA form, the CDR3 reads TGTGCCGGGGGACAGGGGACTATTAATTCACCCCTCCACTTT. This sequence encodes CAGGQGTINSPLHF.

The chain links TRBV9 to TRBJ2-2; the D is unclear. The CDR3 runs to 14 residues. The V end was cut by 0 bases, the J end by 4 bases, with 7 bases between. Germline CDR1 SGDLS, CDR2 YYNGEE. In nucleotides, the CDR3 is TGTGCCAGCAGCGTAGACGGTTTCACCGGGGAGCTGTTTTTT. This translates into CASSVDGFTGELFF.

This chain links TRBV11-2 with TRBJ2-3, with a possible D match to TRBD1 (6 bases). The CDR3 runs 13 residues. V dropped 5 bases and J dropped 4 bases, with 10 bases sitting between them. CDR1 is SGHAT and CDR2 is FQNNGV in the germline V gene. As DNA, the CDR3 is TGTGCCAGCAGCCAGGGGTTTCCAGATACGCAGTATTTT. This gives the protein CASSQGFPDTQYF.

This chain joins TRBV30 and TRBJ2-2, with D unresolved. V shed 3 bases and J shed 2 bases, with 4 bases lying between them. The germline CDR1 and CDR2 sequences are GTSNPN and SVGIG (reference sequence). The CDR3 sequence is 12 residues long. The CDR3 here is CAWRQNTGELFF. The CDR3 nucleotides read TGTGCCTGGAGACAAAACACCGGGGAGCTGTTTTTT.

This clone has only a few counts. This rearrangement joins TRBV5-6 to TRBJ2-3, with 10 bases lining up with TRBD2. J was trimmed by 0 bases and V by 0 bases; bases with no gene match: 7. This CDR3 spans 18 amino acids. Germline loops: CDR1 SGHDT, CDR2 YYEEEE. The CDR3 DNA reads as TGTGCCAGCAGCTTGGTACTATCTAGCGGGGGTAGCACAGATACGCAGTATTTT. Translating gives CASSLVLSSGGSTDTQYF.

In this sample, this clone turned up a few times. The chain uses TRBV5-4 and TRBJ1-3; 7 bases match TRBD1. The CDR3 sequence is 14 residues long. Losses at the gene ends were 4 bases for V and 11 bases for J; bases not matched to a gene: 12. In germline, CDR1 is SGHNT, CDR2 YYREEE (reference sequence). CDR3 coding DNA: TGTGCCAGCAGCCAACGGGACAGAGGTTCCCCCATATATTTT. Protein sequence: CASSQRDRGSPIYF.

The rearrangement links TRBV28 to TRBJ1-2, with 7 bases aligning to TRBD1. The CDR3 covers 15 residues. Per the germline V gene, CDR1 is MDHEN and CDR2 is SYDVKM. The junction had 10 bases not matched to a gene; V was cut back by 4 bases and J by 5 bases. CDR3 region: CASSSPTGIGYGYTF. In DNA, the CDR3 is TGTGCCAGCAGTTCCCCGACAGGGATTGGATATGGCTACACCTTC.

This clone was seen only a few times. This sequence joins TRBV5-6 and TRBJ2-3; the match to TRBD1 covers 8 bases. The CDR3 runs 19 residues. CDR1 and CDR2 (germline): SGHDT, YYEEEE. The J segment lost 0 bases and the V segment lost 4 bases, leaving 16 bases of the junction unmatched. DNA for the CDR3: TGTGCCAGCAGCGGCCGGGACAGGACATTTCGGGCTAGCACAGATACGCAGTATTTT. Translating gives CASSGRDRTFRASTDTQYF.

This clone was seen only a few times. The chain has TRBV5-6 and TRBJ2-1, with a weak D call TRBD2 (5 bases). This CDR3 is 16 amino acids long. Germline V lookup: CDR1 SGHDT, CDR2 YYEEEE. With 2 bases removed from V and 5 bases from J, the gap between germline ends came to 17 bases. The CDR3 region is CASSFRRLATHNEQFF. CDR3 bases: TGTGCCAGCAGCTTTAGGAGGCTAGCTACCCACAATGAGCAGTTCTTC.

In this sample, this clone turned up a few times. Other DNA sequences in this specimen translate into the identical CDR3. The chain combines TRBV7-8 with TRBJ2-2; D unclear. This CDR3 has 14 amino acids. V lost 4 bases and J 5 bases, leaving 11 bases between the germline ends. Per germline, CDR1 SGHVS and CDR2 FQNEAQ. The CDR3 reads CASSSYRETGELFF. The CDR3 DNA reads as TGTGCCAGCAGCTCGTACCGAGAGACCGGGGAGCTGTTTTTT.

There are a few counts of this clone. The chain recombines TRBV15 with TRBJ1-4, with no clear D. Germline V gene sequence: CDR1 LNHNV, CDR2 YYDKDF (reference sequence). The V end was cut by 5 bases, the J end by 0 bases, with 10 bases between. CDR3 length: 15 amino acids. This CDR3 reads CATSGQIATNEKLFF. In nucleotides, the CDR3 is TGTGCCACCAGCGGGCAGATTGCAACTAATGAAAAACTGTTTTTT.

A note on this clone: Other DNA sequences within the sample encode an identical CDR3. The chain uses TRBV5-1 and TRBJ2-3; D call uncertain. CDR3 length: 13 residues. From germline, CDR1 is SGHRS and CDR2 YFSETQ. V gave up 0 bases and J gave up 0 bases, with 2 bases separating them. The CDR3 region is CASSLGSTDTQYF. DNA for the CDR3: TGCGCCAGCAGCTTGGGTAGCACAGATACGCAGTATTTT. The complete variable domain, with remaining parts taken from reference TRBV5-1 and TRBJ2-3, reads KAGVTQTPRYLIKTRGQQVTLSCSPISGHRSVSWYQQTPGQGLQFLFEYFSETQRNKGNFPGRFSGRQFSNSRSEMNVSTLELGDSALYLCASSLGSTDTQYFGPGTRLTVL.

This clone was picked up a small number of times. The V gene is TRBV2, the J gene TRBJ2-5; possible D gene TRBD2, 5 bases. Germline CDR1 is SNHLY and CDR2 is FYNNEI. V was shortened by 3 bases and J by 5 bases, with 7 bases between the two germline ends. CDR3 size: 12 residues. CDR3 protein: CASSDRRETQYF. CDR3 coding DNA: TGTGCCAGCAGTGACAGGAGGGAGACCCAGTACTTC.

This clone was counted only a few times. The CDR3 DNA reads as TGTGCCAGCAGTGAATTAGCGGGGGCTAATAATGAGCAGTTCTTC. This gives the protein CASSELAGANNEQFF. This chain uses TRBV2 with TRBJ2-1; 9 bases map to TRBD2. CDR3 length: 15 residues. V was clipped by 2 bases and J by 7 bases; unmatched bases: 6. Germline loops: CDR1 SNHLY, CDR2 FYNNEI.

This clone was detected only a few times. This chain links TRBV9 with TRBJ1-2, with D perhaps matching TRBD1 (5 bases). The V gene's germline CDR1 is SGDLS and CDR2 YYNGEE. The CDR3 totals 15 residues. V was cut by 4 bases and J by 4 bases, with 17 bases left in between. Written as DNA, the CDR3 is TGTGCCAGCAGCCCCCGGGGGAGTCAGATCTATGGCTACACCTTC. Translated, it gives CASSPRGSQIYGYTF. Variable domain in full (rest from reference TRBV9 and TRBJ1-2): DSGVTQTPKHLITATGQRVTLRCSPRSGDLSVYWYQQSLDQGLQFLIQYYNGEERAKGNILERFSAQQFPDLHSELNLSSLELGDSALYFCASSPRGSQIYGYTFGSGTRLTVV.

This clone was counted a few times. The rearrangement uses TRBV27 and TRBJ2-1; D not resolved. Germline CDR1 MNHEY, CDR2 SMNVEV (reference sequence). Trimming took 6 bases from V and 7 from J, leaving 16 bases between them. The CDR3 covers 14 residues. The CDR3 sequence is CASRNKPSSNEQFF. The CDR3 DNA is TGTGCCAGCAGAAATAAACCCTCTTCAAATGAGCAGTTCTTC.

As to this clone: Other nucleotide sequences from this sample produce the same CDR3. The chain joins TRBV4-1 to TRBJ1-1; the match to TRBD1 covers 8 bases. V was pared by 3 bases and J by 3 bases, with 0 bases of the junction left unmatched. The CDR3 sequence is 13 residues long. Germline lookup yields CDR1 MGHRA and CDR2 YSYEKL. CDR3 sequence (DNA): TGCGCCAGCAGCCAGGACAGGGACACTGAAGCTTTCTTT. Its translation: CASSQDRDTEAFF.

This clone was picked up a small number of times. This sequence joins TRBV11-2 and TRBJ2-3; TRBD1 aligns across 7 bases. This CDR3 contains 15 residues. Germline assignment: CDR1 SGHAT and CDR2 FQNNGV. The V gene end was trimmed by 0 bases and the J gene end by 2 bases; junction bases not matched to a gene: 2. CDR3 protein: CASSLEQGNTDTQYF. The DNA of the CDR3 is TGTGCCAGCAGCTTAGAACAGGGGAACACAGATACGCAGTATTTT.